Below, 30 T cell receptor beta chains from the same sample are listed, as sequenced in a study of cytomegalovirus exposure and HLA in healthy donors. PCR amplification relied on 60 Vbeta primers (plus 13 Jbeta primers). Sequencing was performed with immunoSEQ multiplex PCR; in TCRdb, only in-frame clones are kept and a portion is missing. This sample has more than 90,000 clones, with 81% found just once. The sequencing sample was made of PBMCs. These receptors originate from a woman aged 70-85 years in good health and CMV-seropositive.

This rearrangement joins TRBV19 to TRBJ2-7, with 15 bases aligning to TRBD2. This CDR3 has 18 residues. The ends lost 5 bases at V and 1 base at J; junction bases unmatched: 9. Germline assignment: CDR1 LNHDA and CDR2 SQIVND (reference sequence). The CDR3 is CASSSGTSGRLYSYEQYF. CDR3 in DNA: TGTGCCAGTAGTTCCGGGACTAGCGGGAGGCTCTATTCCTACGAGCAGTACTTC.

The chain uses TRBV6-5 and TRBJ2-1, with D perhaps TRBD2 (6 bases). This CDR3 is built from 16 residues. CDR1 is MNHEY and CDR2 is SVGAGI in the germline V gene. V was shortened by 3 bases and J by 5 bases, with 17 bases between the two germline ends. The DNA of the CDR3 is TGTGCCAGCAGTTATTTCCCCGGGAGCGTGAACAATGAGCAGTTCTTC. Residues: CASSYFPGSVNNEQFF.

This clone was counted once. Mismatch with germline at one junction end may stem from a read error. CDR3: CAGSLGGTGSQPQHF. In DNA, the CDR3 is TGTGCCGGCAGCCTGGGGGGAACGGGAAGTCAGCCCCAGCATTTT. The chain is built from TRBV9 and TRBJ1-5; possible D gene TRBD1, 5 bases. Per the germline V gene, CDR1 is SGDLS and CDR2 is YYNGEE. The CDR3 is made up of 15 amino acids.

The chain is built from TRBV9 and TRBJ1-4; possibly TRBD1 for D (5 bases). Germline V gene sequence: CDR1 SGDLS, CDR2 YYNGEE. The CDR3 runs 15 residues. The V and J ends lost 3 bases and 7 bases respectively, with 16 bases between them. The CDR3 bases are TGTGCCAGCAGCGACGGGGGGAATGTGGGTGAAAAACTGTTTTTT. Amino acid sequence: CASSDGGNVGEKLFF.

The CDR3 region is CAGSRELNNEQFF. The CDR3, as DNA: TGTGCCGGGTCAAGGGAGCTGAACAATGAGCAGTTCTTC. V gene TRBV6-6 combines with J gene TRBJ2-1, with D possibly TRBD2 on 5 matching bases. The CDR3 has 13 residues. V was pared by 11 bases and J by 5 bases, with 16 bases between. Germline V lookup: CDR1 MNHNY, CDR2 SVGAGI (reference sequence).

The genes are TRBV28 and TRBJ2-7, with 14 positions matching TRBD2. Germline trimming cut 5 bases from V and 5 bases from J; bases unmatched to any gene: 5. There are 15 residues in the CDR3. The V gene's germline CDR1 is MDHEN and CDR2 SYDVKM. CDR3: CASSRLAGGPNEQYF. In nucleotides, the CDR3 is TGTGCCAGCAGTCGACTAGCGGGAGGGCCGAACGAGCAGTACTTC.

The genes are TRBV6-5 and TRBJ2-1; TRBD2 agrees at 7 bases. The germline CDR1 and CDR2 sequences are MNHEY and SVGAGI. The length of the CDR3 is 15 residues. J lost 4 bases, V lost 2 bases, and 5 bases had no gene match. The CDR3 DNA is TGTGCCAGCAGTTACGGCGGGAGTCAGTACAATGAGCAGTTCTTC. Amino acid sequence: CASSYGGSQYNEQFF.

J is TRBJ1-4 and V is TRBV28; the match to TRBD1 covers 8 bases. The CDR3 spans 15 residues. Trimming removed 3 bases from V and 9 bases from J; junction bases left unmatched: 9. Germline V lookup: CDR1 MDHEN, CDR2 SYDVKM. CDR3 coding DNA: TGTGCCAGCAGTTTTCGTACAGGGGGAGTAAAAAAACTGTTTTTT. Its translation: CASSFRTGGVKKLFF.

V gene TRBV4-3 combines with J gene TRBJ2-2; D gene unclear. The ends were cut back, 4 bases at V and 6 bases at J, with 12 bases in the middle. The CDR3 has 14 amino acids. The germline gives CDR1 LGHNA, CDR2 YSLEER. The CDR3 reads CASSPQVLSGELFF. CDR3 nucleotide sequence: TGCGCCAGCAGCCCGCAGGTGTTGTCCGGGGAGCTGTTTTTT.

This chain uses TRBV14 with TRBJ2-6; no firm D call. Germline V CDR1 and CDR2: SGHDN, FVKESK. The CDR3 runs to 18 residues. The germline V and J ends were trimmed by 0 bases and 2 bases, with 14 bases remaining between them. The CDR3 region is CASSQDTPYLAGANVLTF. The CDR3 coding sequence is TGTGCCAGCAGCCAAGATACCCCCTACCTCGCTGGGGCCAACGTCCTGACTTTC.

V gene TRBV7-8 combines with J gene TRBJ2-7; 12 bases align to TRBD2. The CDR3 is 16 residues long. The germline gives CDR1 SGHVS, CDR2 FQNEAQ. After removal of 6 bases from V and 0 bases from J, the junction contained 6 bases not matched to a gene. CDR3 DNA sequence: TGTGCCAGCAGAAGGACTAGCGGGACGTTCTCCTACGAGCAGTACTTC. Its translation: CASRRTSGTFSYEQYF.

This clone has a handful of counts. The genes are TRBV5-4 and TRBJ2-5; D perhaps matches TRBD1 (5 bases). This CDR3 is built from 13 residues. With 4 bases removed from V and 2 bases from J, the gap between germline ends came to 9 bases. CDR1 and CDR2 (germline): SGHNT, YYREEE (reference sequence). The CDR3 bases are TGTGCCAGCAGCCGGACAAGTCAAGAGACCCAGTACTTC. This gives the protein CASSRTSQETQYF.

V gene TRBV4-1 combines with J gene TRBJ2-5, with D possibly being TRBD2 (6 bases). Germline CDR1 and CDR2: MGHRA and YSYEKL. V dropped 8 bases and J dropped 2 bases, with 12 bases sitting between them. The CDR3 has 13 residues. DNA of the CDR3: TGCGCCAGCGCCCCGGGGGTGCAAGAGACCCAGTACTTC. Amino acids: CASAPGVQETQYF.

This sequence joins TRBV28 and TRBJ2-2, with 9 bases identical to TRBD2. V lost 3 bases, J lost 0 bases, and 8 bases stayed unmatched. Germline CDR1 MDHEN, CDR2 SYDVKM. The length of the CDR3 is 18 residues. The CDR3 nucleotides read TGTGCCAGCAGTTTTCCAGCGGGAGGTCGTTCGAACACCGGGGAGCTGTTTTTT. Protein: CASSFPAGGRSNTGELFF.

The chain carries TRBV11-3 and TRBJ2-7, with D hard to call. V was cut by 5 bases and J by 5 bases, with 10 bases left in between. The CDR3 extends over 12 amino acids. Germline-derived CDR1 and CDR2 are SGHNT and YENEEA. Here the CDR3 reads CASSPSYHEQYF. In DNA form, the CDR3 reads TGTGCCAGCAGCCCGAGCTACCACGAGCAGTACTTC.

The DNA for the CDR3 is TGCGCCAGCCTTGGTGGGCTAGCGGGAGAATACGAGCAGTACTTC. Encoded protein: CASLGGLAGEYEQYF. This rearrangement joins TRBV10-2 to TRBJ2-7, with 10 bases aligning to TRBD2. Germline CDR1 and CDR2: WSHSY and SAAADI. This CDR3 region has 15 residues. The V gene end was trimmed by 8 bases and the J gene end by 4 bases; junction bases not matched to a gene: 11.

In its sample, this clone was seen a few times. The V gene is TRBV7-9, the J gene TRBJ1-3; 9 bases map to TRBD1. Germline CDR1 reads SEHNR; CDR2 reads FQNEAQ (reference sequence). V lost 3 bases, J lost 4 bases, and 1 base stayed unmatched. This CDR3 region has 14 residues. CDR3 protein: CASSFGTGGNTIYF. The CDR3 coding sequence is TGTGCCAGCAGCTTCGGGACAGGGGGAAACACCATATATTTT.

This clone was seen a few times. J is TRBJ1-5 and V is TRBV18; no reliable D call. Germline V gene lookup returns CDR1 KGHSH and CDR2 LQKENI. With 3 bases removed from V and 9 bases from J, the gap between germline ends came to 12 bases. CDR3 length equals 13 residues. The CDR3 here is CASSPELSGPQHF. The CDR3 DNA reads TGTGCCAGCTCACCCGAGTTGTCGGGGCCCCAGCATTTT. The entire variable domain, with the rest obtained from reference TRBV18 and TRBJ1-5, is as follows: NAGVMQNPRHLVRRRGQEARLRCSPMKGHSHVYWYRQLPEEGLKFMVYLQKENIIDESGMPKERFSAEFPKEGPSILRIQQVVRGDSAAYFCASSPELSGPQHFGDGTRLSIL.

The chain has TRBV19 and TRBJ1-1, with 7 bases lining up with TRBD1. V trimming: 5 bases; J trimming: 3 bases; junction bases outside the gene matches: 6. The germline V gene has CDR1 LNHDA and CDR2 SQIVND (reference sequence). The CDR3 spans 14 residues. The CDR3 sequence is CASSPGTVYTEAFF. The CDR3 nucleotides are TGTGCCAGTAGTCCCGGGACAGTCTACACTGAAGCTTTCTTT. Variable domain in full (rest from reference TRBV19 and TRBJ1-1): DGGITQSPKYLFRKEGQNVTLSCEQNLNHDAMYWYRQDPGQGLRLIYYSQIVNDFQKGDIAEGYSVSREKKESFPLTVTSAQKNPTAFYLCASSPGTVYTEAFFGQGTRLTVV.

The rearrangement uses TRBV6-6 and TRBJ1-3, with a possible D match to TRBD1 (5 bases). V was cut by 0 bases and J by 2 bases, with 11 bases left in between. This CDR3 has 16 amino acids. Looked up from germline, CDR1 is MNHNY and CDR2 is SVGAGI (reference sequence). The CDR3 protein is CASSYSKEGAGNTIYF. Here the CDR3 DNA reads TGTGCCAGCAGTTACTCGAAGGAAGGGGCTGGAAACACCATATATTTT.

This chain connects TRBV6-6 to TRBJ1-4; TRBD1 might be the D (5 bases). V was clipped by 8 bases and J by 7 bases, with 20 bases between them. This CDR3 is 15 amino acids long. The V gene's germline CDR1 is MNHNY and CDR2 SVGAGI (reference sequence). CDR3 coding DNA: TGTGCCAGCCTCCCGGACGGACCGGGGGGTGAAAAACTGTTTTTT. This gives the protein CASLPDGPGGEKLFF.

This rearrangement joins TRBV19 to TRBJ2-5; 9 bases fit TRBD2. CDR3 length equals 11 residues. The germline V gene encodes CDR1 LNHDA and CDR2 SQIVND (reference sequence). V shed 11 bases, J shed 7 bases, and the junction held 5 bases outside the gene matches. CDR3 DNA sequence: TGTGCCGCGGGGGGGGGATCGACCCAGTACTTC. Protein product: CAAGGGSTQYF.

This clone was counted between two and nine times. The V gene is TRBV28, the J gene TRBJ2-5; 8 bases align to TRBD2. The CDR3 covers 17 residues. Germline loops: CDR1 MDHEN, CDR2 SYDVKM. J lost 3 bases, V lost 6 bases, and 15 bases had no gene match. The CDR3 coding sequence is TGTGCCAGCAGCCCCTACCGACTAGCGCCCAGGGAAGAGACCCAGTACTTC. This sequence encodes CASSPYRLAPREETQYF.

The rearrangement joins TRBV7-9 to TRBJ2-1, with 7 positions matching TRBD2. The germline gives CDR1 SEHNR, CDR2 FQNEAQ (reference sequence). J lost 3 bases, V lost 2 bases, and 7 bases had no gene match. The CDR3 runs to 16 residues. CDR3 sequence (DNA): TGTGCCAGCAGCTTAAAGGGCGGGAGTCTCTACAATGAGCAGTTCTTC. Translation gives CASSLKGGSLYNEQFF.

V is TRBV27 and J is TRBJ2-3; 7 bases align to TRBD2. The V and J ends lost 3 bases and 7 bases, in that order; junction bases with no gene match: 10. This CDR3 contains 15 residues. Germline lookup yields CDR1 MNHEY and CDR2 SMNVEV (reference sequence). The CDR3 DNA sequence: TGTGCCAGCAGTTTTGAAGCGGGGTGGGCAAATACGCAGTATTTT. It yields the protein CASSFEAGWANTQYF.

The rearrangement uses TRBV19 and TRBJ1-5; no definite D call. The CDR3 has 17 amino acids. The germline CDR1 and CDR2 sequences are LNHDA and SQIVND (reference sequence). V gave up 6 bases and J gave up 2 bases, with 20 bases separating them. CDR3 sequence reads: CASSTGMTGWGNQPQHF. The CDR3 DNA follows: TGTGCCAGTAGCACCGGGATGACGGGCTGGGGCAATCAGCCCCAGCATTTT.

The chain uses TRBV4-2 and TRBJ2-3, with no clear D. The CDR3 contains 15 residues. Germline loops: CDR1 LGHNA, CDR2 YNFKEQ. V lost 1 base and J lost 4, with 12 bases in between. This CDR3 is CASSQVPVVADTQYF. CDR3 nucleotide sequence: TGTGCCAGCAGCCAAGTCCCGGTTGTCGCAGATACGCAGTATTTT.

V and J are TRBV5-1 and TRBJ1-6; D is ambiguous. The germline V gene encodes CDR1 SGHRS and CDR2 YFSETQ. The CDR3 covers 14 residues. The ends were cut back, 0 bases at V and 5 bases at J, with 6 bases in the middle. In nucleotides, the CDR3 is TGCGCCAGCAGCTTGGTTACAGATAATTCACCCCTCCACTTT. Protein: CASSLVTDNSPLHF.

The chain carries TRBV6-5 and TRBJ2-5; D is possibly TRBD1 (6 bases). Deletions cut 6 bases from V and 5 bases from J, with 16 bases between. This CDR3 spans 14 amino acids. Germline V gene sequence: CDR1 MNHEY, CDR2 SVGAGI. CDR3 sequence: CASRWGQSRETQYF. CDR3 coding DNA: TGTGCCAGCAGGTGGGGGCAGAGTAGGGAGACCCAGTACTTC.

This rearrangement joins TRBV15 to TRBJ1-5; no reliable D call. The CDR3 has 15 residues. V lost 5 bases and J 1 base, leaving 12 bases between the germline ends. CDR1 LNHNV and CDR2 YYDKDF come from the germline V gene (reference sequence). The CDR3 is CATSLPPRSNQPQHF. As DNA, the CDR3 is TGTGCCACCAGCCTTCCACCGAGGAGCAATCAGCCCCAGCATTTT.